This note documents a single T cell receptor beta chain sequence. The data originate from a study of blood T cell repertoires in COVID-19. Study at large: The samples span acute and convalescent COVID-19 from the United States, Italy and Spain. The cDNA or gDNA used as material had been derived from T cells, B-cell-depleted T cells, or PBMCs.

In the authors' workflow: Amplification of reference gene primers was used by the study to estimate nucleated cell counts. TCRdb keeps only in-frame clones here, not all; method: immunoSEQ multiplex PCR. The DNA was the basis for D and trimming; V, J and clone size are from that table. The sample records almost 200,000 clones, roughly 80% being singletons. Germline CDR1 reads SGDLS; CDR2 reads YYNGEE. CDR3 length: 15 amino acids. With 0 bases removed from V and 0 bases from J, the gap between germline ends came to 9 bases. The genes are TRBV9 and TRBJ1-2; D is perhaps TRBD1 (6 bases). Sequenced material: peripheral blood. The sequence came from a man aged 60 to 69 with COVID-19, enrolled during active disease. CDR3 DNA sequence: TGTGCCAGCAGCGTAGCTACAGGGACTAACTATGGCTACACCTTC. Translation: CASSVATGTNYGYTF.